The next 30 T cell receptor beta chains were all read from a single sample in a study of shared clonotypes between healthy human individuals. Sequencing used immunoSEQ multiplex PCR; TCRdb keeps in-frame clones, though not all of them. Of 2 million to 3 million clones in the sample, approximately 93% were seen once. Source material: naive CD4+ T cells from PBMCs. Subset: CD45RA+ positively selected. Source of these receptors: a man aged 18-30 years in good health. Some clones in this sample may be carry-over from other donors' samples.

This clone was counted only a few times. V is TRBV14 and J is TRBJ2-2, with D perhaps matching TRBD1 or TRBD2 (5 bases each). The V gene lost 0 bases and the J gene lost 6 bases, with 11 bases spanning the gap. This CDR3 has 15 amino acids. Germline CDR1 reads SGHDN; CDR2 reads FVKESK. In DNA, the CDR3 is TGTGCCAGCAGCCAAGATGTGGGGGTCGCCGGGGAGCTGTTTTTT. Its protein is CASSQDVGVAGELFF.

J is TRBJ2-1 and V is TRBV2; the match to TRBD1 covers 8 bases. V lost 6 bases, J lost 7 bases, and 14 bases stayed unmatched. This CDR3 comprises 16 residues. Per germline, CDR1 SNHLY and CDR2 FYNNEI. DNA of the CDR3: TGTGCCAGCAGGGCGACAGGGGCCCCCCGAGTGAATGAGCAGTTCTTC. Residues: CASRATGAPRVNEQFF.

Details on this clone: Other nucleotide sequences from this sample produce the same CDR3. The chain uses TRBV5-1 and TRBJ2-5; D is uncertain. The CDR3 contains 14 residues. Germline V gives CDR1 SGHRS, CDR2 YFSETQ. Trimming stripped 0 bases from V and 0 bases from J, with 6 bases between. This CDR3 reads CASSLVANQETQYF. CDR3 sequence (DNA): TGCGCCAGCAGCTTGGTGGCAAACCAAGAGACCCAGTACTTC. The whole variable domain, filled in from reference TRBV5-1 and TRBJ2-5, reads KAGVTQTPRYLIKTRGQQVTLSCSPISGHRSVSWYQQTPGQGLQFLFEYFSETQRNKGNFPGRFSGRQFSNSRSEMNVSTLELGDSALYLCASSLVANQETQYFGPGTRLLVL.

The V and J genes are TRBV4-1 and TRBJ2-1, with TRBD2 matching 9 bases. The germline gives CDR1 MGHRA, CDR2 YSYEKL. The CDR3 covers 15 residues. The V and J ends lost 4 bases and 1 base, in that order; junction bases with no gene match: 2. The CDR3 region has the DNA TGCGCCAGCAGCCTTAGCGGGAGATCCTACAATGAGCAGTTCTTC. It codes for CASSLSGRSYNEQFF.

This clone was seen only a few times. This rearrangement joins TRBV4-1 to TRBJ1-5; no firm D call. The germline V gene has CDR1 MGHRA and CDR2 YSYEKL. This CDR3 contains 13 residues. Between the trimmed V and J ends, which lost 5 bases and 3 bases, there was a span of 8 bases. The CDR3 spells CASSGAVNQPQHF. The CDR3 nucleotides read TGCGCCAGCAGCGGTGCCGTCAATCAGCCCCAGCATTTT.

In DNA, the CDR3 is TGCGCCAGCAGCCAAGATATAACTAGTGCGTACGAGCAGTACTTC. It is translated as CASSQDITSAYEQYF. The chain has TRBV4-1 and TRBJ2-7, with D perhaps matching TRBD2 (5 bases). The length of the CDR3 is 15 residues. Deletions cut 0 bases from V and 4 bases from J, with 13 bases between. The germline V gene has CDR1 MGHRA and CDR2 YSYEKL.

The J gene is TRBJ2-1, the V gene TRBV9; TRBD1 aligns across 9 bases. Germline V gives CDR1 SGDLS, CDR2 YYNGEE. Losses at the gene ends were 3 bases for V and 5 bases for J; bases not matched to a gene: 9. CDR3 length equals 16 residues. CDR3 amino acids: CASSAGSGTGNNEQFF. CDR3 DNA: TGTGCCAGCAGCGCTGGCTCAGGGACAGGGAACAATGAGCAGTTCTTC.

This clone was observed once. The rearrangement uses TRBV10-3 and TRBJ2-7, with a tentative D call TRBD2 (5 bases). CDR1 is ENHRY, CDR2 SYGVKD, per germline. This CDR3 contains 15 residues. The V and J ends lost 0 bases and 8 bases respectively, with 17 bases between them. The CDR3 nucleotides are TGTGCCATCAGTGAGTCGAGCCCCGGGATTTCGAAGCAGTACTTC. Protein sequence: CAISESSPGISKQYF.

The gene calls are TRBV5-1 and TRBJ2-2; tentatively, D is TRBD1 or TRBD2 (6 bases each). Germline loops: CDR1 SGHRS, CDR2 YFSETQ. Trimming took off 7 bases at V and 0 bases at J, with 19 bases between the two ends. This CDR3 has 17 residues. The CDR3 bases are TGCGCCAGCGGCACGAGGGGGGACATAACGAACACCGGGGAGCTGTTTTTT. Translated: CASGTRGDITNTGELFF.

This clone has a single count. This rearrangement joins TRBV9 to TRBJ2-5; no firm D call. This CDR3 region has 14 residues. Germline assignment: CDR1 SGDLS and CDR2 YYNGEE. The V end was cut by 1 base, the J end by 1 base, with 8 bases between. The CDR3 DNA is TGTGCCAGCAGCGTACGGCAGACCCAAGAGACCCAGTACTTC. Translating gives CASSVRQTQETQYF.

This clone was seen more than once but under ten times. This sequence joins TRBV19 and TRBJ1-1; 7 bases are a match to TRBD1. From germline, CDR1 is LNHDA and CDR2 SQIVND (reference sequence). J gave up 1 base and V 11 bases, and 4 bases lay outside the gene matches. The CDR3 has 12 amino acids. The CDR3 here is CAANRGNTEAFF. The CDR3 nucleotides are TGTGCCGCGAACAGGGGGAACACTGAAGCTTTCTTT.

This chain uses TRBV11-1 with TRBJ1-3; 10 positions agree with TRBD1. The CDR3 is 17 residues long. V shed 3 bases and J 3 bases; nucleotides not matched to a gene: 8. Per the germline V gene, CDR1 is SGHAT and CDR2 is FQDESV (reference sequence). CDR3 in amino acids: CASSFRDRGFNGNTIYF. CDR3 nucleotide sequence: TGTGCCAGCAGCTTCCGGGACAGGGGATTCAATGGAAACACCATATATTTT.

Of note for this clone: Other DNA sequences in this sample translate to the same CDR3. The chain couples TRBV2 to TRBJ1-5, with no clear D. The CDR3 extends over 12 amino acids. The V end lost 5 bases, the J end lost 1 base, and 3 bases lay between the germline ends. Per germline, CDR1 SNHLY and CDR2 FYNNEI. In DNA, the CDR3 is TGTGCCAGCAGTTACAGCAATCAGCCCCAGCATTTT. This encodes CASSYSNQPQHF.

The V call is TRBV6-1, the J call TRBJ2-7; D call uncertain. CDR3 length equals 14 residues. Trimming pared 4 bases from V and 0 bases from J, leaving 10 bases between. The V gene's germline CDR1 is MNHNS and CDR2 SASEGT. This CDR3 is CASSGPGHSYEQYF. The CDR3 DNA sequence: TGTGCCAGCAGTGGCCCCGGCCACTCCTACGAGCAGTACTTC.

V gene TRBV5-1 combines with J gene TRBJ2-3; D unresolved. CDR3 length: 15 amino acids. The germline gives CDR1 SGHRS, CDR2 YFSETQ. With 0 bases removed from V and 0 bases from J, the gap between germline ends came to 8 bases. The CDR3 DNA is TGCGCCAGCAGCTTGGTCCAGGCGAGCACAGATACGCAGTATTTT. Its translation is CASSLVQASTDTQYF. The full variable domain, with the rest looked up from reference TRBV5-1 and TRBJ2-3, is KAGVTQTPRYLIKTRGQQVTLSCSPISGHRSVSWYQQTPGQGLQFLFEYFSETQRNKGNFPGRFSGRQFSNSRSEMNVSTLELGDSALYLCASSLVQASTDTQYFGPGTRLTVL.

V usage is TRBV7-9 and J usage is TRBJ2-2, with TRBD2 as a possible D gene (6 bases). Germline-derived CDR1 and CDR2 are SEHNR and FQNEAQ (reference sequence). CDR3 length: 14 residues. The V and J ends lost 5 bases and 4 bases respectively, with 11 bases between them. The CDR3, as DNA: TGTGCCAGCAGCCCAACGCGGGGCACCGGGGAGCTGTTTTTT. Translated: CASSPTRGTGELFF.

This sequence joins TRBV14 and TRBJ1-2; D gene ambiguous. The CDR3 loop spans 15 amino acids. V was clipped by 1 base and J by 4 bases, with 13 bases between them. Germline CDR1 SGHDN, CDR2 FVKESK. The CDR3 region has the DNA TGTGCCAGCAGCCAAGTATCGACGAACCCCTATGGCTACACCTTC. Residues: CASSQVSTNPYGYTF.

The chain couples TRBV5-1 to TRBJ1-5, with 7 bases fitting TRBD1. Per germline, CDR1 SGHRS and CDR2 YFSETQ. With V trimmed by 4 bases and J by 7 bases, 8 bases remained unmatched. The CDR3 loop spans 14 amino acids. DNA of the CDR3: TGCGCCAGCAGCCAAGGACAGGAGGGCCAGCCCCAGCATTTT. It encodes CASSQGQEGQPQHF.

As to this clone: Within the sample, other DNA sequences also encode this same CDR3. The chain couples TRBV28 to TRBJ2-7; 7 bases agree with TRBD1. The ends lost 2 bases at V and 6 bases at J; junction bases unmatched: 4. CDR1 MDHEN and CDR2 SYDVKM come from the germline V gene. The CDR3 is 13 residues long. The CDR3 DNA follows: TGTGCCAGCAGTTTAGGGCGACAGGGCGAGCAGTACTTC. Its protein product is CASSLGRQGEQYF.

The rearrangement links TRBV28 to TRBJ2-3, with 10 positions matching TRBD2. The length of the CDR3 is 19 residues. The V gene end was trimmed by 7 bases and the J gene end by 8 bases; junction bases not matched to a gene: 24. Germline CDR1 is MDHEN and CDR2 is SYDVKM. The CDR3 DNA is TGTGCCAGCAAGGCGGGAGGGGAAAGGACTAGCGGTCTCCAGCGTACGCAGTATTTT. It codes for CASKAGGERTSGLQRTQYF.

This chain joins TRBV14 and TRBJ1-2, with 7 bases aligning to TRBD1. The CDR3 sequence is 17 residues long. Germline V gene sequence: CDR1 SGHDN, CDR2 FVKESK. The junction had 13 bases not matched to a gene; V was cut back by 4 bases and J by 2 bases. This chain's CDR3 is CASSLAFLGTANYGYTF. DNA for the CDR3: TGTGCCAGCAGCCTTGCTTTTTTGGGGACAGCCAACTATGGCTACACCTTC.

J is TRBJ2-2 and V is TRBV7-2; no clear D. CDR1 is SGHTA and CDR2 is FQGNSA in the germline V gene. This CDR3 region has 14 residues. The V and J ends lost 4 bases and 4 bases respectively, with 10 bases between them. The CDR3 region has the DNA TGTGCCAGCAGCTCACGATTGGGCACCGGGGAGCTGTTTTTT. Translation gives CASSSRLGTGELFF.

Worth noting for this clone: The sample has other DNA sequences that encode this CDR3 too. V is TRBV28 and J is TRBJ1-5, with D unresolved. From germline, CDR1 is MDHEN and CDR2 SYDVKM. V lost 6 bases, J lost 4 bases, and 7 bases lay in between. The CDR3 totals 12 residues. CDR3 coding DNA: TGTGCCAGCAGGGTCATTAATCAGCCCCAGCATTTT. Its translation is CASRVINQPQHF.

The CDR3 loop is CASVAGGPGEQFF. In DNA, the CDR3 is TGTGCCAGCGTCGCGGGAGGGCCGGGGGAGCAGTTCTTC. This chain joins TRBV7-9 and TRBJ2-1; TRBD2 matches 9 bases. The CDR3 runs 13 residues. Germline CDR1 and CDR2: SEHNR and FQNEAQ (reference sequence). V lost 8 bases, J lost 10 bases, and 9 bases stayed unmatched. Drawing the rest from reference TRBV7-9 and TRBJ2-1, the complete variable domain is DTGVSQNPRHKITKRGQNVTFRCDPISEHNRLYWYRQTLGQGPEFLTYFQNEAQLEKSRLLSDRFSAERPKGSFSTLEIQRTEQGDSAMYLCASVAGGPGEQFFGPGTRLTVL.

The chain links TRBV28 to TRBJ1-1; 8 positions match TRBD1. Germline CDR1 MDHEN, CDR2 SYDVKM. Trimming took 5 bases from V and 4 from J; bases not matched to a gene: 9. CDR3 length: 15 residues. CDR3 DNA sequence: TGTGCCAGCAGTCGACCGGGACAGGTGGGCACTGAAGCTTTCTTT. Translating it yields CASSRPGQVGTEAFF.

V gene TRBV6-4 combines with J gene TRBJ2-3, with 10 bases lining up with TRBD2. V lost 3 bases, J lost 0 bases, and 3 bases stayed unmatched. This CDR3 has 16 amino acids. Per germline, CDR1 MRHNA and CDR2 SNTAGT. The CDR3: CASSEGLAHSTDTQYF. The CDR3 coding sequence is TGTGCCAGCAGTGAGGGACTAGCGCACAGCACAGATACGCAGTATTTT.

The V call is TRBV5-1, the J call TRBJ2-3; TRBD2 matches 11 bases. CDR3 length: 16 amino acids. V was pared by 3 bases and J by 4 bases, with 7 bases of the junction left unmatched. CDR1 and CDR2 from the germline V gene are SGHRS and YFSETQ. This chain's CDR3 is CASSSGLAGIADTQYF. The CDR3 DNA reads as TGCGCCAGCAGCTCCGGACTAGCGGGTATCGCAGATACGCAGTATTTT.

With respect to this clone: Other nucleotide sequences from this sample produce the same CDR3. J is TRBJ2-7 and V is TRBV2; 10 nucleotides agree with TRBD2. Germline V gives CDR1 SNHLY, CDR2 FYNNEI. CDR3 length equals 15 residues. The V gene end was trimmed by 4 bases and the J gene end by 1 base; junction bases not matched to a gene: 4. In nucleotides, the CDR3 is TGTGCCAGCAGTGTCCTAGCGGGAGTATCCTACGAGCAGTACTTC. Protein: CASSVLAGVSYEQYF.

This sequence joins TRBV9 and TRBJ1-2, with 7 bases lining up with TRBD1. Trimming took 2 bases from V and 1 from J; bases not matched to a gene: 8. This CDR3 has 16 amino acids. Germline CDR1 reads SGDLS; CDR2 reads YYNGEE. CDR3: CASSVSWRGLNYGYTF. The CDR3 nucleotides read TGTGCCAGCAGCGTCTCCTGGAGGGGGCTTAACTATGGCTACACCTTC.

Remarks on this clone: Other DNA sequences in the same sample also yield this CDR3. Here the CDR3 DNA reads TGTGCCAGCAGTTTATTGGGGCAGGGGCGCAATCAGCCCCAGCATTTT. Encoded protein: CASSLLGQGRNQPQHF. V usage is TRBV28 and J usage is TRBJ1-5, with D possibly matching TRBD1 (6 bases). V was cut by 1 base and J by 2 bases, with 12 bases left in between. Germline CDR1 and CDR2: MDHEN and SYDVKM. There are 16 residues in the CDR3.